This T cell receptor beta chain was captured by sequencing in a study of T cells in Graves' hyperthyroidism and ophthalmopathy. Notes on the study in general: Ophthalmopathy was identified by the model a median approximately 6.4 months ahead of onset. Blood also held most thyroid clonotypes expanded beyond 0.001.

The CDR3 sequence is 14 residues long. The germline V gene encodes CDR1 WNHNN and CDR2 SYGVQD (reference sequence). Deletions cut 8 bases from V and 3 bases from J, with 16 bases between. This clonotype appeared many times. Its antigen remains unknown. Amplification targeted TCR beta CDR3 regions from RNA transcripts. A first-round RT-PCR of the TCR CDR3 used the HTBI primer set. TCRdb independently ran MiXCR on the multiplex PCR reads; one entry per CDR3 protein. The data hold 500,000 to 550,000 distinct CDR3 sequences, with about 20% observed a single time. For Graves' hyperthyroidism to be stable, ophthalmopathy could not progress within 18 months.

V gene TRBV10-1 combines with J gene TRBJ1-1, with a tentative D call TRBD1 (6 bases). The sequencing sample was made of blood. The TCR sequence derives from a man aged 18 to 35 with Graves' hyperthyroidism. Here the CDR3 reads CASFQGQGYTEAFF. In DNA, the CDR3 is TGCGCCAGCTTTCAGGGGCAGGGGTACACTGAAGCTTTCTTT.